Presented here are 15 T cell receptor beta chains from one specimen sequenced in a study of shared clonotypes between healthy human individuals. TCRdb keeps only in-frame clones here, not all; method: immunoSEQ multiplex PCR. The table has more than 2 million clones, over 85% seen once. The naive CD8 population came from CD45RO-negative cells selected for CCR7, without terminally differentiated effector memory CD45RA+ cells. The sequencing input was naive CD8+ T cells sorted from blood. These receptor sequences come from a man between 18 and 35 years old in good health.

V gene TRBV7-2 combines with J gene TRBJ2-7; D is perhaps TRBD2 (5 bases). V was trimmed by 2 bases and J by 3 bases, leaving 20 bases between them. The CDR3 runs 17 residues. Per the germline V gene, CDR1 is SGHTA and CDR2 is FQGNSA. The CDR3 loop is CASSLLRPTNGDYEQYF. The CDR3 region has the DNA TGTGCCAGCAGCTTACTTCGGCCAACTAACGGGGACTACGAGCAGTACTTC.

The chain uses TRBV13 and TRBJ2-7, with D perhaps matching TRBD1 (5 bases). Germline V CDR1 and CDR2: PRHDT, FYEKMQ (reference sequence). The CDR3 totals 13 residues. With 2 bases removed from V and 6 bases from J, the gap between germline ends came to 11 bases. CDR3 sequence: CASSLSQGSEQYF. Here the CDR3 DNA reads TGTGCCAGCAGCTTATCGCAGGGTTCCGAGCAGTACTTC.

The gene calls are TRBV9 and TRBJ2-7; 9 nucleotides match TRBD2. CDR1 is SGDLS and CDR2 is YYNGEE in the germline V gene. This CDR3 has 17 residues. Trimming at V came to 0 bases and at J to 0 bases, leaving 7 bases not matched to a gene. CDR3 residues: CASSVGGLAGSSYEQYF. DNA of the CDR3: TGTGCCAGCAGCGTAGGAGGGCTAGCGGGGAGCTCCTACGAGCAGTACTTC.

This chain joins TRBV29-1 and TRBJ2-1; 10 bases are shared with TRBD2. The CDR3 totals 14 residues. Trimming took 7 bases from V and 4 from J; bases not matched to a gene: 7. The germline gives CDR1 SQVTM, CDR2 ANQGSEA. The CDR3 nucleotides are TGCAGCGCTATACTAGCGGGATCGTACAATGAGCAGTTCTTC. Its translation: CSAILAGSYNEQFF.

J is TRBJ2-5 and V is TRBV25-1; D is perhaps TRBD1 (5 bases). Germline V gene data show CDR1 as MGHDK and CDR2 as SYGVNS. V was shortened by 3 bases and J by 5 bases, with 16 bases between the two germline ends. The CDR3 spans 15 residues. The CDR3: CASSDLDTAGETQYF. As DNA, the CDR3 is TGTGCCAGCAGTGATCTGGACACGGCAGGGGAGACCCAGTACTTC.

This chain connects TRBV6-5 to TRBJ2-2; 7 nucleotides agree with TRBD1. CDR1 is MNHEY, CDR2 SVGAGI, per germline. The CDR3 length is 15 residues. The V gene end was trimmed by 4 bases and the J gene end by 1 base; junction bases not matched to a gene: 3. The chain's CDR3 is CASSSDRVNTGELFF. The CDR3, as DNA: TGTGCCAGCAGTTCAGACAGGGTGAACACCGGGGAGCTGTTTTTT.

The rearrangement links TRBV6-1 to TRBJ2-1; 12 bases agree with TRBD2. The CDR3 runs to 17 residues. Germline CDR1 is MNHNS and CDR2 is SASEGT. V shed 4 bases and J 0 bases; nucleotides not matched to a gene: 4. The CDR3 spells CASSGPTSGSSYNEQFF. CDR3 nucleotide sequence: TGTGCCAGCAGTGGTCCGACTAGCGGGAGCTCCTACAATGAGCAGTTCTTC.

This chain joins TRBV27 and TRBJ2-5; 12 bases align to TRBD2. The CDR3 contains 18 residues. CDR1 is MNHEY, CDR2 SMNVEV, per germline (reference sequence). The trim removed 8 bases at V and 5 bases at J, leaving 18 bases unmatched. DNA for the CDR3: TGTGCCAGCGGGTTCCCATCTAGCGGGGGGGCTTTATGGGAGACCCAGTACTTC. Amino acid sequence: CASGFPSSGGALWETQYF.

This chain joins TRBV19 and TRBJ2-7; the D gene is possibly TRBD2 (7 bases). Germline V lookup: CDR1 LNHDA, CDR2 SQIVND (reference sequence). This CDR3 has 14 amino acids. The ends were cut back, 7 bases at V and 2 bases at J, with 15 bases in the middle. In DNA form, the CDR3 reads TGTGCCAGTAAAGTCCGGGGGGACACCTACGAGCAGTACTTC. Its translation: CASKVRGDTYEQYF.

The V call is TRBV28, the J call TRBJ1-4; tentative D call: TRBD1 (6 bases). Trimming shortened V by 2 bases and J by 4 bases, and 17 bases separated the two germline ends. The germline V gene has CDR1 MDHEN and CDR2 SYDVKM. This CDR3 is built from 17 residues. The CDR3 DNA is TGTGCCAGCAGTTTAGTCATTGGTAAAGGGGGTAATGAAAAACTGTTTTTT. Translating gives CASSLVIGKGGNEKLFF.

About this clone itself: This CDR3 is also generated by other DNA sequences in the sample. V and J are TRBV28 and TRBJ2-7, with TRBD1 matching 9 bases. From germline, CDR1 is MDHEN and CDR2 SYDVKM. Trimming removed 3 bases from V and 0 bases from J; junction bases left unmatched: 3. The CDR3 consists of 15 residues. The CDR3 loop reads CASSLGQGLSYEQYF. CDR3 nucleotide sequence: TGTGCCAGCAGTTTGGGACAGGGACTCTCCTACGAGCAGTACTTC.

The chain joins TRBV7-9 to TRBJ2-2; tentative D call: TRBD1 (5 bases). Germline lookup yields CDR1 SEHNR and CDR2 FQNEAQ (reference sequence). The CDR3 length is 13 residues. With 11 bases removed from V and 4 bases from J, the gap between germline ends came to 14 bases. CDR3 sequence (DNA): TGTGCCGGTGGTCAGGGTCTCACCGGGGAGCTGTTTTTT. Translating it yields CAGGQGLTGELFF.

The genes are TRBV29-1 and TRBJ1-2, with D unresolved. Trimming shortened V by 8 bases and J by 7 bases, and 14 bases separated the two germline ends. Germline CDR1 is SQVTM and CDR2 is ANQGSEA. This CDR3 has 11 residues. CDR3 in DNA: TGCAGCACCGGTTGGGGTTCTGGCTACACCTTC. Translated: CSTGWGSGYTF.

The chain links TRBV6-6 to TRBJ2-7; tentative D call: TRBD1 (6 bases). Deletions cut 5 bases from V and 0 bases from J, with 17 bases between. Germline V gene lookup returns CDR1 MNHNY and CDR2 SVGAGI (reference sequence). The CDR3 loop spans 16 amino acids. This chain's CDR3 is CASSPFRGHVSYEQYF. The DNA for the CDR3 is TGTGCCAGCAGTCCGTTTAGGGGACACGTCTCCTACGAGCAGTACTTC.

The rearrangement uses TRBV9 and TRBJ1-2; weak D call: TRBD1 (5 bases). Trimming removed 3 bases from V and 8 bases from J, with 14 bases in between. The CDR3 has 13 residues. The germline CDR1 and CDR2 sequences are SGDLS and YYNGEE. The CDR3 sequence: CASSDEGLGGYTF. In nucleotides, the CDR3 is TGTGCCAGCAGCGATGAGGGACTAGGAGGCTACACCTTC.